The entry below describes one T cell receptor beta chain. These data come from a study of blood T cell repertoires in COVID-19. The germline V gene encodes CDR1 LNHDA and CDR2 SQIVND (reference sequence). This CDR3 has 13 amino acids. V shed 1 base and J shed 6 bases, with 7 bases lying between them. In the authors' workflow: Researchers report that nucleated cell counts were estimated from reference gene primer amplification. Method: immunoSEQ multiplex PCR; TCRdb's copy keeps in-frame clones and lacks some. Clone size and the V and J calls come from that table; the DNA yielded D and trimming. The profile shows roughly 65,000 clones, 60% to 85% of them singletons.

The TCR was taken from a human donor in a cohort sampled during active COVID-19. The J gene is TRBJ2-1, the V gene TRBV19; D may be TRBD1 (5 bases). The sequenced sample consisted of peripheral blood. The CDR3 loop is CASSIGQGNEQFF. DNA of the CDR3: TGTGCCAGTAGTATAGGTCAGGGCAATGAGCAGTTCTTC.